The present TCR beta chain was sequenced within a study of blood T cell repertoires in COVID-19. For the study at large: The United States, Italy and Spain were the sources of the acute and convalescent COVID-19 samples.

Germline V gene sequence: CDR1 SNHLY, CDR2 FYNNEI. The CDR3 has 19 residues. V shed 4 bases, J shed 0 bases, and the junction held 12 bases outside the gene matches. Sequencing used immunoSEQ multiplex PCR; TCRdb keeps in-frame clones, though not all of them. The table has about 150,000 clones, more than 85% seen once. This sequence originates from an older woman with acute or convalescent COVID-19. V is TRBV2 and J is TRBJ1-6, with 7 bases lining up with TRBD1. Sequenced material: peripheral blood. The CDR3 DNA sequence: TGTGCCAGCAGTGTTCCCCCAGGGGGAAGAAGCTCCTATAATTCACCCCTCCACTTT. It specifies CASSVPPGGRSSYNSPLHF.